This TCR beta chain was recorded in a study of T-cell memory formation after mild COVID-19. Study results and caveats: Clones contracting day 15 to 85 were balanced CD4/CD8; later expanders leaned CD4+.

Via MiXCR, TCRdb re-called the 5' RACE reads, giving one row per CDR3 protein. Here the sample spans some 150,000 distinct CDR3 sequences, over 15% being singletons. Germline V gene lookup returns CDR1 DFQATT and CDR2 SNEGSKA (reference sequence). V was trimmed by 3 bases and J by 1 base, leaving 13 bases between them. CDR3 size: 14 residues. In its sample, this clonotype was seen a few times. Its antigen is currently unknown. This TCR was sampled from an adult woman who had mild COVID-19 (a few samples of this study predate the infection). Cell type and time point are not known. Material for sequencing was PBMCs or a T cell subset sorted from them (not recorded which). V is TRBV20-1 and J is TRBJ2-7, with D maybe TRBD2 (5 bases). CDR3 in DNA: TGCAGTGCTAGGTTGCCGCGGGTATCCTACGAGCAGTACTTC. The encoded protein is CSARLPRVSYEQYF.